A selection of T cell receptor beta chains follows, all from one sample in a study of cytomegalovirus exposure and HLA in healthy donors. Sequencing was performed with immunoSEQ multiplex PCR; in TCRdb, only in-frame clones are kept and a portion is missing. Altogether more than 110,000 clones are present, 65% to 80% being singletons, with the ten largest covering approximately 8.8%. Sequenced: PBMCs. These receptor sequences come from a woman between 45 and 65 years old in good health and CMV-seropositive. CDR3s include the opening cysteine and the closing phenylalanine or tryptophan.

v_call cdr3_aa
TRBV2 CASGSQGADTEAFF
TRBV6-4 CASSSLDVGELFF
TRBV5-6 CASSQEDRPYNEQFF
TRBV18 CASSLLSRQGGSTNEKLFF
TRBV19 CASIGTEAFF
TRBV5-4 CASSPPGQALGEQYF
TRBV6-1 CASTRTEGYGYTF
TRBV9 CASSEGLSTDTQYF
TRBV20-1 CSGQGVMEAFF
TRBV7-2 CASSRQGRNSPLHF
TRBV5-6 CASSLQARGEAFF
TRBV1 CTSSRYCYEQYF
TRBV19 CASSISGGAGDTQYF
TRBV7-3 CASSLRGQSNQPQHF
TRBV27 CASSRRQGDQPQHF
TRBV5-4 CASSLEGGGVVDTQYF
TRBV7-9 CASSFGTATNEKLFF
TRBV29-1 CSVTGLAGGSYNEQFF
TRBV7-2 CASSPVRGGEQYF
TRBV15 CATRDPGGPNTEAFF
TRBV5-4 CASSNDLGSGGAPPEDTQYF
TRBV30 CAWRDRPNTEAFF
TRBV9 CASSVVGQGAQETQYF
TRBV5-1 CASSLGLGGGLQETQYF
TRBV27 CASRAQQEEGYNSPLHF
TRBV27 CASSLGRGGYGYTF
TRBV9 CASSVGPGGTNTGELFF